A single sample gave rise to the 6 T cell receptor beta chains below, sequenced in a study of T-cell reconstitution after alpha-beta-depleted transplantation in children. Researchers prepared the TCRbeta library using unique molecular identifiers, the study reports. TCRdb recomputed calls from the PCR reads with MiXCR, one row per CDR3 protein. This table holds 450,000 to 600,000 distinct CDR3 sequences, over 9.5% found once. The material was PBMCs, obtained before TCRalphabeta/CD19-depleted stem cell transplant. The source is a child under 10 years old with inherited bone marrow failure, due to receive a stem cell transplant.

At least ten counts were recorded for this clonotype. This sequence joins TRBV20-1 and TRBJ2-3; 8 nucleotides align to TRBD2. The CDR3 totals 16 residues. Trimming at V came to 3 bases and at J to 0 bases, leaving 8 bases not matched to a gene. Germline CDR1 is DFQATT and CDR2 is SNEGSKA (reference sequence). CDR3: CSASGRASDSTDTQYF. The CDR3 DNA is TGCAGTGCTAGCGGGAGGGCCTCTGATAGCACAGATACGCAGTATTTT.

This clonotype was counted ten times or more. This sequence joins TRBV29-1 and TRBJ2-7; no firm D call. The CDR3 totals 14 residues. Trimming stripped 4 bases from V and 1 base from J, with 14 bases between. Germline V gene data show CDR1 as SQVTM and CDR2 as ANQGSEA. The CDR3 reads CSVAGDVLSYEQYF. DNA of the CDR3: TGCAGCGTTGCTGGTGATGTCCTTTCCTACGAGCAGTACTTC.

This clonotype was found many times. The CDR3 DNA follows: TGTGCCAGCAGTTTAGGATTCGGACACCCGGTGGAGCAGTACTTC. It is translated as CASSLGFGHPVEQYF. This chain joins TRBV27 and TRBJ2-7; tentatively, D is TRBD1 (5 bases). The CDR3 has 15 residues. Looked up from germline, CDR1 is MNHEY and CDR2 is SMNVEV (reference sequence). Trimming cost V 2 bases and J 7 bases, with 18 bases left between them.

This clonotype was counted between two and nine times. V and J are TRBV5-1 and TRBJ2-1; TRBD2 aligns across 8 bases. The CDR3 runs to 16 residues. With 3 bases clipped from V and 0 bases from J, the junction kept 5 bases outside the gene matches. The V gene's germline CDR1 is SGHRS and CDR2 YFSETQ. CDR3 protein: CASSWGGGLSYNEQFF. The CDR3 nucleotides read TGCGCCAGCAGCTGGGGCGGGGGGCTCTCCTACAATGAGCAGTTCTTC. Using reference TRBV5-1 and TRBJ2-1 for the parts outside the CDR3, the full variable domain is KAGVTQTPRYLIKTRGQQVTLSCSPISGHRSVSWYQQTPGQGLQFLFEYFSETQRNKGNFPGRFSGRQFSNSRSEMNVSTLELGDSALYLCASSWGGGLSYNEQFFGPGTRLTVL.

This rearrangement joins TRBV27 to TRBJ2-7; 11 nucleotides align to TRBD1. Germline V gene sequence: CDR1 MNHEY, CDR2 SMNVEV (reference sequence). J lost 6 bases, V lost 5 bases, and 6 bases had no gene match. This CDR3 has 14 amino acids. The CDR3 loop is CASSPRTGGGEQYF. In DNA form, the CDR3 reads TGTGCCAGCAGTCCGAGGACAGGGGGCGGCGAGCAGTACTTC.

As for this clonotype: With a much larger clone just one base away, this may be a read error. This chain joins TRBV10-3 and TRBJ2-1, with no clear D. Germline loops: CDR1 ENHRY, CDR2 SYGVKD. Trimming shortened V by 6 bases and J by 3 bases, and 12 bases separated the two germline ends. The CDR3 extends over 14 amino acids. In nucleotides, the CDR3 is TGTGCCATCAGCACGGCGAGCTTCTACAATGAGCAGTTCTTC. Translating it yields CAISTASFYNEQFF.